One sample yielded the 7 T cell receptor beta chains listed below, sequenced in a study of T-cell memory formation after mild COVID-19. TCRdb re-called the 5' RACE reads through MiXCR, storing one row per CDR3 protein. The sample carries about 100,000 distinct CDR3 sequences, 11% recorded once. The sample was PBMCs or a T cell subset sorted from them (not recorded which). The receptors here all came from a young man who had mild COVID-19 (a few samples of this study predate the infection). Cell type and time point are not known.

This clonotype was seen a few times. The chain has TRBV20-1 and TRBJ2-7; the D call may be TRBD1 or TRBD2 (5 bases each). With 0 bases removed from V and 1 base from J, the gap between germline ends came to 7 bases. CDR3 length: 13 amino acids. Germline CDR1 DFQATT, CDR2 SNEGSKA (reference sequence). CDR3 DNA sequence: TGCAGTGCTAGAGATGGGGGATCCTACGAGCAGTACTTC. Amino acids: CSARDGGSYEQYF.

This sequence joins TRBV4-1 and TRBJ1-5; tentatively, D is TRBD1 (6 bases). The germline V gene encodes CDR1 MGHRA and CDR2 YSYEKL. The V end was cut by 1 base, the J end by 5 bases, with 12 bases between. The CDR3 consists of 15 residues. CDR3 DNA: TGCGCCAGCAGCCAAGGCGAGGGGGAGGATCAGCCCCAGCATTTT. It encodes CASSQGEGEDQPQHF.

This clonotype was found many times. V is TRBV30 and J is TRBJ2-1; D ambiguous. The CDR3 runs to 11 residues. Germline loops: CDR1 GTSNPN, CDR2 SVGIG (reference sequence). Deletions cut 1 base from V and 8 bases from J, with 6 bases between. The CDR3 loop reads CAWSEIDEQFF. The DNA of the CDR3 is TGTGCCTGGAGTGAAATCGATGAGCAGTTCTTC. Based on the CDR3 plus reference TRBV30 and TRBJ2-1, the full variable domain is SQTIHQWPATLVQPVGSPLSLECTVEGTSNPNLYWYRQAAGRGLQLLFYSVGIGQISSEVPQNLSASRPQDRQFILSSKKLLLSDSGFYLCAWSEIDEQFFGPGTRLTVL.

This rearrangement joins TRBV7-2 to TRBJ2-5; D unresolved. Deletions cut 5 bases from V and 2 bases from J, with 15 bases between. Germline lookup yields CDR1 SGHTA and CDR2 FQGNSA. The CDR3 extends over 15 amino acids. CDR3 in amino acids: CASSPRPSEQETQYF. Here the CDR3 DNA reads TGTGCCAGCAGCCCCCGACCATCTGAACAAGAGACCCAGTACTTC.

The rearrangement joins TRBV7-9 to TRBJ2-4, with D possibly called TRBD1 or TRBD2 (5 bases each). Per germline, CDR1 SEHNR and CDR2 FQNEAQ (reference sequence). The CDR3 has 15 amino acids. V dropped 5 bases and J dropped 5 bases, with 16 bases sitting between them. CDR3 in amino acids: CASSQSGPKQNIQYF. The DNA of the CDR3 is TGTGCCAGCAGCCAGTCGGGACCCAAGCAAAACATTCAGTACTTC.

This clonotype was observed a few times. This sequence joins TRBV5-6 and TRBJ1-2; no firm D call. The germline V and J ends were trimmed by 0 bases and 8 bases, with 20 bases remaining between them. The CDR3 sequence is 16 residues long. Germline V gene lookup returns CDR1 SGHDT and CDR2 YYEEEE. Here the CDR3 DNA reads TGTGCCAGCAGCTTGGCCATCGCGGATCTCCTTAGGGGCTACACCTTC. Its protein is CASSLAIADLLRGYTF.

The rearrangement uses TRBV5-1 and TRBJ1-4; D is possibly TRBD1 (6 bases). V shed 5 bases and J shed 5 bases, with 16 bases lying between them. This CDR3 is 15 amino acids long. Germline CDR1 reads SGHRS; CDR2 reads YFSETQ. CDR3 loop: CASRPRGTSNEKLFF. CDR3 in DNA: TGCGCCAGCAGACCCCGGGGGACATCGAATGAAAAACTGTTTTTT.